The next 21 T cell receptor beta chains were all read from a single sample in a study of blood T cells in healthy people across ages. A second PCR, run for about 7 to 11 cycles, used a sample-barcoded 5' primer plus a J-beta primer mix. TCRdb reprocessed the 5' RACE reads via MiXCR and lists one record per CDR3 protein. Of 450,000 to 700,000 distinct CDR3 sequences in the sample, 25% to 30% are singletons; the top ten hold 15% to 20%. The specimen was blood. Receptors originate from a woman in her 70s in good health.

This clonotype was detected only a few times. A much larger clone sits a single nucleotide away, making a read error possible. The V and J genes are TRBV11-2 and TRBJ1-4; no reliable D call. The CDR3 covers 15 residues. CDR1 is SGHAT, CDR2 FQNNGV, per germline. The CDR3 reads CANSASGLYNEKLFF. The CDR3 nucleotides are TGTGCCAACAGCGCGAGCGGACTGTATAATGAAAAACTGTTTTTT.

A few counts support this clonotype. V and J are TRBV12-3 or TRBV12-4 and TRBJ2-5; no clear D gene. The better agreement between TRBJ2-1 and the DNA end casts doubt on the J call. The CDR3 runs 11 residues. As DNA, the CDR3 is TGTGCCAGCAGTCGAGTGGATGAGCAGTTCTTC. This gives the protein CASSRVDEQFF.

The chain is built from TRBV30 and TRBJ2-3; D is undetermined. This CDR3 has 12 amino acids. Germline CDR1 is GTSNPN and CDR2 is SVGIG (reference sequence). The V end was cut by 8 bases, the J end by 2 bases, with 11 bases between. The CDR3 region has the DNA TGTGCCACCATAAGTTACACAGATACGCAGTATTTT. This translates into CATISYTDTQYF.

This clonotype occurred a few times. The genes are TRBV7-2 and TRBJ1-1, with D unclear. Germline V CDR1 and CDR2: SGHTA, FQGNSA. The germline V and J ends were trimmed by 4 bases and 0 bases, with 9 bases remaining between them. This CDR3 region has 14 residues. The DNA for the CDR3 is TGTGCCAGCAGCTCGCCGGATCTGAACACTGAAGCTTTCTTT. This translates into CASSSPDLNTEAFF.

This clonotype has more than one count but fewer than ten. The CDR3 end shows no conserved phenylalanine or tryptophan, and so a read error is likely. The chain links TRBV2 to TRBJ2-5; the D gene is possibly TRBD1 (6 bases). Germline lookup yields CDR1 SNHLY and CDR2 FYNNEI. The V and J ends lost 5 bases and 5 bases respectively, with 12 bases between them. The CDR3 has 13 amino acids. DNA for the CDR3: TGTGCCAGCAGTTGGGACATGAAGGAGACCCAGTACCTC. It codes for CASSWDMKETQYL.

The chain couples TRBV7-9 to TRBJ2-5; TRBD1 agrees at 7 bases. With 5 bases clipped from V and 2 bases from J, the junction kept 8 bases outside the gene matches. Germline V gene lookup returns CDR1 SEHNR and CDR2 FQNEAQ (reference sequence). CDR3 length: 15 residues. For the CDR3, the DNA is TGTGCCAGCAGCCGGGGACAGACGATACAAGAGACCCAGTACTTC. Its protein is CASSRGQTIQETQYF.

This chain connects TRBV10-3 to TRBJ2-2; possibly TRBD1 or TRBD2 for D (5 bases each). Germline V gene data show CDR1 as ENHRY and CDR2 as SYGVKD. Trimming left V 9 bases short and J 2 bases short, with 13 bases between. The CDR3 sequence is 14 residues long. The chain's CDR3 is CAIRPGTNTGELFF. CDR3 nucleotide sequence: TGTGCCATTCGCCCCGGGACCAACACCGGGGAGCTGTTTTTT.

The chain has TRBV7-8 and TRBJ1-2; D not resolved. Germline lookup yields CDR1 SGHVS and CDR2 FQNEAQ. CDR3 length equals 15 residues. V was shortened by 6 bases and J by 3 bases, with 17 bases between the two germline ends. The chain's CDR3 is CASSSNMGFDYGYTF. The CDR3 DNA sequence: TGTGCCAGCAGTAGTAATATGGGATTCGACTATGGCTACACCTTC.

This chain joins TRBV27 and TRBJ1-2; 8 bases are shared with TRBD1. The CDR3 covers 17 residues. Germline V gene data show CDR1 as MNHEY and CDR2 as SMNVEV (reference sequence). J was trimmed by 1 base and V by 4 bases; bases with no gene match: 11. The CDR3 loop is CASSSRSQGGVNYGYTF. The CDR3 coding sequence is TGTGCCAGCAGTTCGAGGTCACAGGGGGGGGTTAACTATGGCTACACCTTC.

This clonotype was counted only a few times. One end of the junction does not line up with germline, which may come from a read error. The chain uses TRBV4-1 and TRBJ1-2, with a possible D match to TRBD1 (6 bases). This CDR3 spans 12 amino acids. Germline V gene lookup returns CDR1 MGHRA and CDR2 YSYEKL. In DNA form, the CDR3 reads TGCGCCAGCAGCCAACCTACAGGGTGGCCCTTTTTC. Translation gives CASSQPTGWPFF.

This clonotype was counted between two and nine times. CDR3 coding DNA: TGTGCCAGCAGCCGTGGCGGGAGGGGATATGAGCAGTTCTTC. This encodes CASSRGGRGYEQFF. V is TRBV11-3 and J is TRBJ2-5, with 9 positions matching TRBD2. The DNA end favors TRBJ2-1, so the J call may be wrong. Germline values: CDR1 SGHNT, CDR2 YENEEA. The CDR3 runs 14 residues.

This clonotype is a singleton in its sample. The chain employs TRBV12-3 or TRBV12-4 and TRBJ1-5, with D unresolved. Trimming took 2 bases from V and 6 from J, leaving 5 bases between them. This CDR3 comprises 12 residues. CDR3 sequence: CASSLWVQPQHF. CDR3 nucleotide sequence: TGTGCCAGCAGTTTATGGGTTCAGCCCCAGCATTTT.

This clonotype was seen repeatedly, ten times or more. The CDR3 DNA follows: TGTGCCAGCAGCTTAGGCGGAGCGGGGGATTCAGACATTCAGTACTTC. Its protein is CASSLGGAGDSDIQYF. The chain uses TRBV11-3 and TRBJ2-4; 8 bases are shared with TRBD2. Per the germline V gene, CDR1 is SGHNT and CDR2 is YENEEA. With 1 base clipped from V and 8 bases from J, the junction kept 10 bases outside the gene matches. The CDR3 runs to 16 residues. Variable domain in full (rest from reference TRBV11-3 and TRBJ2-4): EAGVVQSPRYKIIEKKQPVAFWCNPISGHNTLYWYLQNLGQGPELLIRYENEEAVDDSQLPKDRFSAERLKGVDSTLKIQPAELGDSAVYLCASSLGGAGDSDIQYFGAGTRLSVL.

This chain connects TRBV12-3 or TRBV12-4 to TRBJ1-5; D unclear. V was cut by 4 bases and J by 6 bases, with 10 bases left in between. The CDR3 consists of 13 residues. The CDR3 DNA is TGTGCCAGCAGTTCCCGTCATCTTCAGCCCCAGCATTTT. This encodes CASSSRHLQPQHF.

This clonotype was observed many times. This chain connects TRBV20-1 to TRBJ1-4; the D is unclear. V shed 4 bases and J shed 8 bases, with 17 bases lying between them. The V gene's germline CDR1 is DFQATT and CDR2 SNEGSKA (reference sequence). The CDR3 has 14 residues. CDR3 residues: CSATDGRVVEKLFF. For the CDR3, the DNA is TGCAGTGCTACGGATGGAAGGGTAGTGGAAAAACTGTTTTTT.

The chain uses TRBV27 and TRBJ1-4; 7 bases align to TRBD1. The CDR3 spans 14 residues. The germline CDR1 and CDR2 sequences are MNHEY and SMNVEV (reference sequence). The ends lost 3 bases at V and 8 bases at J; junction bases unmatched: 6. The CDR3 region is CASSFLQGHEKLFF. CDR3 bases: TGTGCCAGCAGTTTCTTACAGGGGCACGAAAAACTGTTTTTT.

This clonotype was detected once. For the CDR3, the DNA is TGTGCCAGCAGTTTGAAGACCCAGGGCACTGAAGCTTTCTTT. Translating gives CASSLKTQGTEAFF. The chain combines TRBV7-2 with TRBJ1-1, with D tentatively TRBD1 (5 bases). The V and J ends lost 6 bases and 4 bases respectively, with 15 bases between them. The CDR3 has 14 residues. CDR1 and CDR2 (germline): SGHTA, FQGNSA.

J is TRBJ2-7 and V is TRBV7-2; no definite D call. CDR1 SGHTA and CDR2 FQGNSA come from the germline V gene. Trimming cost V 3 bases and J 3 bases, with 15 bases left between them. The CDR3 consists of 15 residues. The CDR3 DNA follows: TGTGCCAGCAGCTTGAGTGGTAACTACTACTACGAGCAGTACTTC. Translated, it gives CASSLSGNYYYEQYF.

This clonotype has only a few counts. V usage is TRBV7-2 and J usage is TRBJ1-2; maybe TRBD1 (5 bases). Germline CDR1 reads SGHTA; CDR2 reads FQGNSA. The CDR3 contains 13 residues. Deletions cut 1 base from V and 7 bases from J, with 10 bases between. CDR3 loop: CASSLEGWSGYTF. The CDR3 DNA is TGTGCCAGCAGCTTAGAGGGGTGGAGTGGCTACACCTTC.

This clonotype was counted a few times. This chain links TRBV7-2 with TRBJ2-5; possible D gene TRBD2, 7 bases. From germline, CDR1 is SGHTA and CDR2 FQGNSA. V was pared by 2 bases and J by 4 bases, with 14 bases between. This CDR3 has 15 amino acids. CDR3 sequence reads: CASSLRWGGGETQYF. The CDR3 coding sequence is TGTGCCAGCAGCTTAAGGTGGGGGGGCGGAGAGACCCAGTACTTC.

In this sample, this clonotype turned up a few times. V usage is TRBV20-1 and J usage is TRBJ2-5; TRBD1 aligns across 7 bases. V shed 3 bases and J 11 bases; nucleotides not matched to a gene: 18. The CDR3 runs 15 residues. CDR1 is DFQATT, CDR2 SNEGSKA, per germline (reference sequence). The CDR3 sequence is CSARDLGRGKDKQYF. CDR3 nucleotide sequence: TGCAGTGCTAGGGACCTTGGCAGGGGGAAAGACAAGCAGTACTTC.